Following are 6 T cell receptor beta chains from one sample sequenced in a study of blood T cell repertoires in COVID-19. The table came from immunoSEQ multiplex PCR; TCRdb's copy has only in-frame clones and leaves some out. This sample has about 200,000 clones, with over 75% found just once. Sequencing was done on a sample of peripheral blood. Source of these receptors: a human donor in a cohort sampled during active COVID-19.

This clone showed up many times. The CDR3 protein is CASSYDKGQGTTNEKLFF. DNA of the CDR3: TGTGCCAGCAGCTACGATAAGGGACAGGGAACAACTAATGAAAAACTGTTTTTT. V gene TRBV2 combines with J gene TRBJ1-4; TRBD1 matches at 9 bases. V trimming: 6 bases; J trimming: 0 bases; junction bases outside the gene matches: 11. Per the germline V gene, CDR1 is SNHLY and CDR2 is FYNNEI. The CDR3 spans 18 residues.

V is TRBV6-2 or TRBV6-3 and J is TRBJ2-7; 7 nucleotides align to TRBD1. Germline V gene data show CDR1 as MNHEY and CDR2 as SVGEGT. The CDR3 is 14 residues long. J gave up 3 bases and V 6 bases, and 8 bases lay outside the gene matches. The CDR3 DNA reads TGTGCCAGCAGCCAGAGACAGGGATTCTACGAGCAGTACTTC. It translates to CASSQRQGFYEQYF.

The chain combines TRBV28 with TRBJ1-6; TRBD1 matches at 8 bases. Germline V gene sequence: CDR1 MDHEN, CDR2 SYDVKM. CDR3 size: 16 residues. With 3 bases clipped from V and 10 bases from J, the junction kept 11 bases outside the gene matches. Here the CDR3 reads CASSLAAAGGGSPLHF. CDR3 DNA sequence: TGTGCCAGCAGTTTGGCTGCGGCAGGGGGCGGATCACCCCTCCACTTT.

The chain couples TRBV28 to TRBJ2-5; TRBD1 might be the D (6 bases). The CDR3 extends over 13 amino acids. CDR1 and CDR2 (germline): MDHEN, SYDVKM. V lost 6 bases and J lost 5, with 13 bases in between. Here the CDR3 DNA reads TGTGCCAGCAGGGAACAGGGTAGGGAGACCCAGTACTTC. Encoded protein: CASREQGRETQYF.

This sequence joins TRBV18 and TRBJ1-1; D is uncertain. This CDR3 is built from 13 residues. Germline V CDR1 and CDR2: KGHSH, LQKENI. V lost 2 bases and J lost 1, with 5 bases in between. The CDR3: CASSPIQNTEAFF. The CDR3 region has the DNA TGTGCCAGCTCACCAATCCAGAACACTGAAGCTTTCTTT.

With respect to this clone: Other DNA sequences in this sample translate to the same CDR3. As DNA, the CDR3 is TGTGCCAGCAGCTTAGCCAGGGCTAACTATGGCTACACCTTC. Translated, it gives CASSLARANYGYTF. This rearrangement joins TRBV7-2 to TRBJ1-2, with D maybe TRBD1 (5 bases). Germline lookup yields CDR1 SGHTA and CDR2 FQGNSA. The CDR3 contains 14 residues. Trimming took 0 bases from V and 0 from J, leaving 5 bases between them.